Shown below are 32 T cell receptor beta chains from a single sample sequenced in a study of blood T cell repertoires in COVID-19. The data were produced by immunoSEQ multiplex PCR, yet TCRdb's version contains in-frame clones alone and is incomplete. Found here are some 210,000 clones, about four fifths of them singletons; the top ten hold about 7.3%. The source material was peripheral blood. All receptors come from a woman in her forties or fifties with active or convalescent COVID-19.

The rearrangement uses TRBV4-1 and TRBJ1-1; D gene uncertain. CDR1 is MGHRA, CDR2 YSYEKL, per germline. Trimming left V 0 bases short and J 6 bases short, with 11 bases between. CDR3 length equals 14 residues. The CDR3 DNA is TGCGCCAGCAGCCAAGATAATCAGCGGTCTGAAGCTTTCTTT. Translating gives CASSQDNQRSEAFF.

Here the CDR3 reads CASSITGDYGYTF. In DNA form, the CDR3 reads TGTGCCAGCAGCATCACAGGGGACTATGGCTACACCTTC. The chain couples TRBV5-5 to TRBJ1-2; TRBD1 aligns across 7 bases. V was pared by 4 bases and J by 3 bases, with 3 bases of the junction left unmatched. CDR3 size: 13 residues. Germline V gives CDR1 SGHKS, CDR2 YYEKEE (reference sequence). Together with reference TRBV5-5 and TRBJ1-2, the CDR3 gives the full variable domain: DAGVTQSPTHLIKTRGQQVTLRCSPISGHKSVSWYQQVLGQGPQFIFQYYEKEERGRGNFPDRFSARQFPNYSSELNVNALLLGDSALYLCASSITGDYGYTFGSGTRLTVV.

The chain has TRBV10-3 and TRBJ1-2, with D possibly being TRBD1 (5 bases). Germline V lookup: CDR1 ENHRY, CDR2 SYGVKD. The CDR3 is 10 amino acids. Trimming removed 10 bases from V and 8 bases from J, with 11 bases in between. CDR3 in amino acids: CATWRGGYTF. Here the CDR3 DNA reads TGTGCCACCTGGAGGGGCGGCTACACCTTC.

The CDR3 DNA reads TGTGCCAGCACTAGCGGGGGGGGCCGGGAGCTGTTTTTT. It specifies CASTSGGGRELFF. This sequence joins TRBV6-5 and TRBJ2-2; TRBD2 agrees at 12 bases. The CDR3 is made up of 13 amino acids. The ends lost 7 bases at V and 9 bases at J; junction bases unmatched: 3. Per germline, CDR1 MNHEY and CDR2 SVGAGI.

The chain recombines TRBV6-5 with TRBJ2-7; 8 bases map to TRBD1. The CDR3 runs 15 residues. Trimming cost V 5 bases and J 6 bases; bases outside gene matches: 12. Germline V gene data show CDR1 as MNHEY and CDR2 as SVGAGI. This CDR3 reads CASSPWTGTFGEQYF. The CDR3 DNA sequence: TGTGCCAGCAGTCCCTGGACAGGGACCTTCGGCGAGCAGTACTTC.

The rearrangement uses TRBV24-1 and TRBJ2-2, with 10 bases aligning to TRBD1. This CDR3 has 17 residues. Per the germline V gene, CDR1 is KGHDR and CDR2 is SFDVKD. J lost 6 bases, V lost 4 bases, and 10 bases had no gene match. The CDR3 spells CATSDRPGQGNPGELFF. CDR3 in DNA: TGTGCCACCAGTGACCGACCGGGACAGGGGAATCCCGGGGAGCTGTTTTTT.

The gene calls are TRBV10-3 and TRBJ1-1, with no clear D. The CDR3 consists of 13 residues. Germline V gene lookup returns CDR1 ENHRY and CDR2 SYGVKD. V lost 2 bases and J lost 5, with 9 bases in between. CDR3 sequence reads: CAISEEGRTEAFF. The CDR3 nucleotides read TGTGCCATCAGTGAGGAGGGCAGGACTGAAGCTTTCTTT.

The chain is built from TRBV2 and TRBJ2-2, with D perhaps TRBD2 (7 bases). V gave up 4 bases and J gave up 6 bases, with 21 bases separating them. This CDR3 is 17 amino acids long. Germline V CDR1 and CDR2: SNHLY, FYNNEI. The CDR3 DNA reads TGTGCCAGCAGTGTACCCGCGGGCAGGGGAGGGTCCGGGGAGCTGTTTTTT. Translating it yields CASSVPAGRGGSGELFF.

The V and J genes are TRBV27 and TRBJ2-7; 9 bases line up with TRBD2. This CDR3 is 19 amino acids long. V gave up 5 bases and J gave up 2 bases; unmatched junction bases: 19. CDR1 and CDR2 (germline): MNHEY, SMNVEV (reference sequence). The chain's CDR3 is CASSKKGQRTSEGAYEQYF. As DNA, the CDR3 is TGTGCCAGCAGTAAAAAAGGACAGAGGACTAGCGAAGGAGCCTACGAGCAGTACTTC.

The genes are TRBV7-2 and TRBJ1-2; 7 positions agree with TRBD1. The germline V gene encodes CDR1 SGHTA and CDR2 FQGNSA. V was pared by 1 base and J by 5 bases, with 4 bases of the junction left unmatched. The CDR3 is made up of 14 amino acids. DNA of the CDR3: TGTGCCAGCAGCTTAGTTTGGGGACAGTATGGCTACACCTTC. Translation gives CASSLVWGQYGYTF.

The rearrangement uses TRBV24-1 and TRBJ2-3, with 7 bases identical to TRBD1. Unmatched junction bases numbered 7, after V lost 4 bases and J lost 4 bases. The CDR3 is 15 residues long. The germline gives CDR1 KGHDR, CDR2 SFDVKD. As DNA, the CDR3 is TGTGCCACCAGTGAAGGGGGCAGGACCGCAGATACGCAGTATTTT. Translated: CATSEGGRTADTQYF.

This sequence joins TRBV2 and TRBJ1-4; no definite D call. The CDR3 is made up of 11 amino acids. CDR1 and CDR2 (germline): SNHLY, FYNNEI. V lost 7 bases, J lost 10 bases, and 10 bases lay in between. CDR3 loop: CASNGRGKLFF. CDR3 DNA: TGTGCCAGCAATGGGCGGGGAAAACTGTTTTTT. Together with reference TRBV2 and TRBJ1-4, the CDR3 gives the full variable domain: EPEVTQTPSHQVTQMGQEVILRCVPISNHLYFYWYRQILGQKVEFLVSFYNNEISEKSEIFDDQFSVERPDGSNFTLKIRSTKLEDSAMYFCASNGRGKLFFGSGTQLSVL.

The J gene is TRBJ2-7, the V gene TRBV2; D possibly corresponds to TRBD2 (5 bases). V dropped 7 bases and J dropped 5 bases, with 18 bases sitting between them. CDR3 length equals 14 residues. Per germline, CDR1 SNHLY and CDR2 FYNNEI. The chain's CDR3 is CASKGAGGSDEQYF. The CDR3 DNA reads TGTGCCAGCAAGGGCGCGGGTGGGAGCGACGAGCAGTACTTC.

The chain employs TRBV5-1 and TRBJ1-4, with D perhaps TRBD1 (6 bases). The V and J ends lost 3 bases and 8 bases respectively, with 17 bases between them. CDR3 length: 15 residues. Germline CDR1 is SGHRS and CDR2 is YFSETQ. The CDR3 reads CASSSGRGAREKLFF. In DNA form, the CDR3 reads TGCGCCAGCAGCTCGGGGCGGGGGGCCCGGGAAAAACTGTTTTTT.

Comments on this clone: The sample carries other DNA sequences with the same CDR3. The V call is TRBV12-3 or TRBV12-4, the J call TRBJ1-5, with no clear D. The CDR3 spans 13 residues. V was clipped by 2 bases and J by 7 bases, with 9 bases between them. CDR3 region: CASSLTRNQPQHF. For the CDR3, the DNA is TGTGCCAGCAGTTTAACGAGAAACCAGCCCCAGCATTTT.

The CDR3 bases are TGTGCCAGCGGATCGAGTAGACAGGGCCCCTCCTACGAGCAGTACTTC. It yields the protein CASGSSRQGPSYEQYF. The chain is built from TRBV28 and TRBJ2-7; 7 bases are shared with TRBD1. Germline loops: CDR1 MDHEN, CDR2 SYDVKM. CDR3 size: 16 residues. Trimming cost V 8 bases and J 0 bases; bases outside gene matches: 13.

The V and J genes are TRBV6-5 and TRBJ1-1; D is possibly TRBD1 (6 bases). CDR3 size: 13 residues. The germline CDR1 and CDR2 sequences are MNHEY and SVGAGI. V dropped 6 bases and J dropped 1 base, with 9 bases sitting between them. The CDR3 DNA follows: TGTGCCAGCAGGCAACAGGGGAACACTGAAGCTTTCTTT. Protein sequence: CASRQQGNTEAFF.

V and J are TRBV6-1 and TRBJ2-7, with D tentatively TRBD1 (6 bases). V lost 2 bases and J 2 bases, leaving 13 bases between the germline ends. The CDR3 contains 15 residues. Germline values: CDR1 MNHNS, CDR2 SASEGT. The CDR3 nucleotides are TGTGCCAGCAGTGAACCCCCGGACAGACCCTACGAGCAGTACTTC. Protein sequence: CASSEPPDRPYEQYF.

This clone was observed once. This chain uses TRBV5-1 with TRBJ2-1; the match to TRBD2 covers 14 bases. CDR1 and CDR2 (germline): SGHRS, YFSETQ. This CDR3 is 17 amino acids long. V shed 9 bases and J 2 bases; nucleotides not matched to a gene: 10. The CDR3 DNA sequence: TGCGCCACCCAAAGCGGGACTAGCGGGGGCACCTACAATGAGCAGTTCTTC. Translating it yields CATQSGTSGGTYNEQFF.

With regard to this clone: The same CDR3 arises from other DNA sequences in this sample as well. The chain couples TRBV5-1 to TRBJ2-5; TRBD1 is a possible D gene (5 bases). V dropped 2 bases and J dropped 2 bases, with 10 bases sitting between them. CDR3 length: 14 residues. Germline values: CDR1 SGHRS, CDR2 YFSETQ. The CDR3 DNA sequence: TGCGCCAGCAGCTTAGGGGCAGGGCAAGAGACCCAGTACTTC. Amino acids: CASSLGAGQETQYF.

The V gene is TRBV9, the J gene TRBJ2-3, with TRBD2 matching 7 bases. The ends lost 4 bases at V and 4 bases at J; junction bases unmatched: 9. CDR3 size: 15 residues. Germline CDR1 SGDLS, CDR2 YYNGEE. The CDR3 region is CASSLREGRADTQYF. The CDR3 bases are TGTGCCAGCAGCTTGAGGGAGGGCCGCGCAGATACGCAGTATTTT.

This clone showed up just a few times. This sequence joins TRBV3-1 (or the pseudogene TRBV3-2) and TRBJ2-7, with 7 bases that match TRBD2. Trimming took 0 bases from V and 6 from J; bases not matched to a gene: 5. Germline assignment: CDR1 LGHDT and CDR2 YNNKEL (reference sequence). This CDR3 has 14 amino acids. The CDR3 DNA reads as TGTGCCAGCAGCCAAGAGGGCGGGGGAGGCGAGCAGTACGTC. Its translation is CASSQEGGGGEQYV.

The chain carries TRBV27 and TRBJ1-1; no firm D call. CDR3 length equals 13 residues. CDR1 and CDR2 (germline): MNHEY, SMNVEV (reference sequence). V lost 3 bases to trimming and J lost 0 bases, with 5 bases between them. CDR3 coding DNA: TGTGCCAGCAGTTTTCAGGTGAACACTGAAGCTTTCTTT. Amino acids: CASSFQVNTEAFF.

V usage is TRBV6-4 and J usage is TRBJ2-7, with 10 bases aligning to TRBD2. The V segment lost 1 base and the J segment 2 bases; nucleotides outside the gene matches: 5. The CDR3 totals 16 residues. The germline CDR1 and CDR2 sequences are MRHNA and SNTAGT. In DNA form, the CDR3 reads TGTGCCAGCAGTGACTGCCTAGCGGGAGAAACCTACGAGCAGTACTTC. Its protein product is CASSDCLAGETYEQYF.

This rearrangement joins TRBV10-1 to TRBJ1-1, with D possibly being TRBD1 (6 bases). Germline CDR1 WNHNN, CDR2 SYGVQD (reference sequence). CDR3 length equals 14 residues. Trimming took 6 bases from V and 7 from J, leaving 18 bases between them. The CDR3 loop is CASSLSPGAGEAFF. The CDR3 DNA follows: TGCGCCAGCAGCCTTTCCCCAGGGGCTGGTGAAGCTTTCTTT.

This chain joins TRBV5-1 and TRBJ2-7, with TRBD1 matching over 9 bases. The J segment lost 1 base and the V segment lost 7 bases, leaving 6 bases of the junction unmatched. This CDR3 has 14 amino acids. Per the germline V gene, CDR1 is SGHRS and CDR2 is YFSETQ. The CDR3 region has the DNA TGCGCCAGCGCGACCGGACAGGGGTCCTACGAGCAGTACTTC. Translation: CASATGQGSYEQYF.

This chain uses TRBV28 with TRBJ2-5, with D unresolved. CDR3 size: 14 residues. CDR1 is MDHEN, CDR2 SYDVKM, per germline. With 2 bases removed from V and 4 bases from J, the gap between germline ends came to 11 bases. CDR3 protein: CASSLRNTRETQYF. The CDR3 bases are TGTGCCAGCAGTTTACGTAACACCCGAGAGACCCAGTACTTC.

This chain links TRBV3-1 (or the pseudogene TRBV3-2) with TRBJ1-5; TRBD1 is a possible D gene (6 bases). CDR1 LGHDT and CDR2 YNNKEL come from the germline V gene (reference sequence). V was shortened by 3 bases and J by 6 bases, with 15 bases between the two germline ends. This CDR3 is built from 15 residues. The CDR3 DNA sequence: TGTGCCAGCAGCCACGGGACAAGCTCCGTTCAGCCCCAGCATTTT. This gives the protein CASSHGTSSVQPQHF.

The genes are TRBV27 and TRBJ2-1, with TRBD2 matching 15 bases. Trimming at V came to 4 bases and at J to 7 bases, leaving 8 bases not matched to a gene. This CDR3 is built from 17 residues. The germline gives CDR1 MNHEY, CDR2 SMNVEV (reference sequence). CDR3 region: CASSSSHGLAGGNEQFF. The CDR3 nucleotides are TGTGCCAGCAGTTCCAGCCACGGACTAGCGGGGGGGAATGAGCAGTTCTTC.

This chain joins TRBV6-4 and TRBJ2-3; 10 bases are shared with TRBD2. The V gene's germline CDR1 is MRHNA and CDR2 SNTAGT. CDR3 length: 16 residues. Unmatched junction bases numbered 0, after V lost 0 bases and J lost 0 bases. The CDR3 protein is CASSDSTSGSTDTQYF. The CDR3 DNA sequence: TGTGCCAGCAGTGACTCGACTAGCGGGAGCACAGATACGCAGTATTTT.

J is TRBJ2-3 and V is TRBV7-8; D gene unclear. The V gene's germline CDR1 is SGHVS and CDR2 FQNEAQ. Trimming took 6 bases from V and 3 from J, leaving 10 bases between them. The CDR3 sequence is 13 residues long. This CDR3 reads CASRQRLTDTQYF. The CDR3 region has the DNA TGTGCCAGCAGGCAGAGACTTACAGATACGCAGTATTTT.

CDR3 DNA sequence: TGTGCCAGCAGGCATTTTAGCGGGAGGGTCCTGTACAATGAGCAGTTCTTC. Protein product: CASRHFSGRVLYNEQFF. The V call is TRBV2, the J call TRBJ2-1; 11 bases align to TRBD2. Germline lookup yields CDR1 SNHLY and CDR2 FYNNEI. The trim removed 6 bases at V and 4 bases at J, leaving 11 bases unmatched. CDR3 size: 17 residues.